This TCR beta chain was found in a study of T-cell reconstitution after alpha-beta-depleted transplantation in children. The length of the CDR3 is 14 residues. V shed 3 bases and J 4 bases; nucleotides not matched to a gene: 3. The V gene's germline CDR1 is SQVTM and CDR2 ANQGSEA. The library targeted TCRbeta and was prepared with unique molecular identifiers. TCRdb re-analysed the PCR reads in MiXCR, keeping a single row per CDR3 protein. Of some 490,000 distinct CDR3 sequences in the sample, roughly an eighth were seen once. This TCR was sampled from a human donor who donated a stem cell graft to a child with combined immunodeficiency. The rearrangement links TRBV29-1 to TRBJ2-2; 9 positions match TRBD1. Sequenced material: PBMCs from the stem cell graft donor, taken from the stem cell graft. CDR3 nucleotides: TGCAGCGTTGATGGGACAGGGCGCACCGGGGAGCTGTTTTTT. Its translation is CSVDGTGRTGELFF.